These T cell receptor beta chains were read from a single sample in a study of T cell repertoires in cytomegalovirus infection. TCRdb independently ran MiXCR on the reads; one entry per CDR3 protein. The sample shows 250,000 to 300,000 distinct CDR3 sequences, approximately 9% of them seen only once. The sequencing sample was made of PBMCs. Receptors originate from a human donor in good health (CMV status not recorded). Some clones in this sample may be carry-over from other donors' samples. CDR3s include the opening cysteine and the closing phenylalanine or tryptophan. A D gene is named only where the DNA matches it firmly. Only part of the rows carry a size: once, few, many, or a class if the clone is expanded.

size,D,V,J,CDR3,DNA
many,-,TRBV27,TRBJ2-3,CASRESGVADTQYF,TGTGCCAGCAGGGAATCAGGGGTAGCAGATACGCAGTATTTT
-,-,TRBV29-1,TRBJ1-1,CSVERGGVEAFF,TGCAGCGTTGAAAGGGGGGGGGTAGAAGCTTTCTTT
many,-,TRBV6-5,TRBJ2-5,CASTQGGTQYF,TGTGCCAGCACGCAGGGAGGGACCCAGTACTTC
-,-,TRBV29-1,TRBJ2-5,CSVDDIQETQYF,TGCAGCGTCGACGACATCCAAGAGACCCAGTACTTC
many,TRBD2,TRBV28,TRBJ2-3,CASGTGLAGTDTQYF,TGTGCCAGCGGAACCGGACTAGCGGGGACAGATACGCAGTATTTT
many,-,TRBV7-2,TRBJ2-1,CASSLSPSPHEQFF,TGTGCCAGCAGCTTATCTCCCAGTCCCCATGAGCAGTTCTTC
many,-,TRBV7-6,TRBJ2-5,CASSFTNYQETQYF,TGTGCCAGCAGCTTCACCAATTACCAAGAGACCCAGTACTTC
many,-,TRBV19,TRBJ1-5,CASSMLTGLGTRRRPQHF,TGTGCCAGTAGTATGCTTACCGGGCTGGGCACCCGAAGAAGGCCCCAGCATTTT
many,-,TRBV30,TRBJ1-3,CAWSDRYYSGNTIYF,TGTGCCTGGAGTGACCGATACTACTCTGGAAACACCATATATTTT
many,TRBD1,TRBV7-2,TRBJ2-7,CASSLTPKDRVDEQYF,TGTGCCAGCAGTCTAACCCCAAAGGACAGGGTAGATGAGCAGTACTTC
-,TRBD2,TRBV12-3/TRBV12-4,TRBJ2-1,CASSTPAQGLKSYNEQFF,TGTGCCAGCAGTACCCCCGCTCAGGGACTAAAGTCCTACAATGAGCAGTTCTTC
-,TRBD2,TRBV7-9,TRBJ2-7,CASSARLAEDEQYF,TGTGCCAGCAGCGCTCGACTAGCGGAAGACGAGCAGTACTTC
-,-,TRBV7-8,TRBJ1-1,CASSLSTGRTEAFF,TGTGCCAGCAGCTTATCAACCGGGAGGACTGAAGCTTTCTTT
many,-,TRBV7-6,TRBJ2-2,CASSFAGRRAGELFF,-
many,-,TRBV7-2,TRBJ2-2,CASSRPAGMDTGELFF,TGTGCCAGCAGCCGCCCTGCAGGGATGGACACCGGGGAGCTGTTTTTT
-,-,TRBV20-1,TRBJ2-5,CSARDGRDDRETQYF,TGCAGTGCTAGAGATGGGCGGGACGATCGAGAGACCCAGTACTTC
-,TRBD1,TRBV5-6,TRBJ2-1,CASSYQGQGRHNEQFF,TGTGCCAGCAGCTACCAAGGACAGGGAAGGCACAATGAGCAGTTCTTC
many,TRBD2,TRBV7-2,TRBJ2-7,CASSVIGTSGGASYEQYF,TGTGCCAGCAGCGTAATAGGGACTAGCGGGGGCGCATCCTACGAGCAGTACTTC
few,-,TRBV29-1,TRBJ2-5,CSVSGKSMETQYF,TGCAGCGTTTCAGGGAAATCGATGGAGACCCAGTACTTC
many,-,TRBV28,TRBJ1-1,CASSLGTEGNTEAFF,TGTGCCAGCAGTCTAGGGACCGAGGGGAACACTGAAGCTTTCTTT
many,-,TRBV12-3/TRBV12-4,TRBJ1-1,CASSLDWATEAFF,TGTGCCAGCAGTTTAGATTGGGCCACTGAAGCTTTCTTT
-,TRBD1,TRBV15,TRBJ2-7,CATSRDAQGAQYF,TGTGCCACCAGCAGAGATGCGCAGGGGGCGCAGTACTTC
-,-,TRBV6-8,TRBJ1-2,CASSTGQTYGYTF,TGTGCCAGCAGTACAGGACAGACCTATGGCTACACCTTC
-,TRBD2,TRBV5-4,TRBJ2-2,CASSRGLREGTGELFF,TGTGCCAGCAGCCGGGGACTCAGGGAGGGGACCGGGGAGCTGTTTTTT
-,TRBD1,TRBV19,TRBJ2-7,CASTEGAQSYEQYF,TGTGCCAGTACCGAGGGGGCCCAATCCTACGAGCAGTACTTC
few,-,TRBV5-1,TRBJ2-1,CASSLVQDFHEQFF,TGCGCCAGCAGCTTGGTCCAGGATTTCCATGAGCAGTTCTTC
many,-,TRBV6-5,TRBJ1-1,CASSYFSNTEAFF,TGTGCCAGCAGTTACTTTTCGAACACTGAAGCTTTCTTT
many,-,TRBV12-3/TRBV12-4,TRBJ2-7,CASSPTPVRGQYF,TGTGCCAGCAGCCCGACCCCCGTTAGAGGGCAGTACTTC
many,-,TRBV7-8,TRBJ1-1,CASSLASGAEAFF,TGTGCCAGCAGCTTAGCGTCGGGGGCTGAAGCTTTCTTT
many,-,TRBV19,TRBJ2-5,CASSIRVSQETQYF,TGTGCCAGTAGTATTAGGGTATCCCAAGAGACCCAGTACTTC
many,-,TRBV6-5,TRBJ2-1,CASSYAPMTYNEQFF,TGTGCCAGCAGTTACGCCCCAATGACCTACAATGAGCAGTTCTTC
many,TRBD2,TRBV7-6,TRBJ2-5,CASSRTSLKGETQYF,TGTGCCAGCAGCCGGACTAGCCTAAAGGGAGAGACCCAGTACTTC
-,TRBD1,TRBV11-2,TRBJ1-6,CASSLRRRTGLDSPLHF,TGTGCCAGCAGCTTGAGACGACGGACAGGATTGGATTCACCCCTCCACTTT
many,-,TRBV30,TRBJ1-1,CAWSQGKTEAFF,TGTGCCTGGAGTCAGGGGAAGACTGAAGCTTTCTTT
many,TRBD1,TRBV12-3/TRBV12-4,TRBJ1-5,CASSVQGGNQPQHF,TGTGCCAGCAGTGTACAGGGGGGCAATCAGCCCCAGCATTTT
many,-,TRBV7-2,TRBJ1-6,CASSLRERSPLHF,TGTGCCAGCAGCTTGAGGGAGCGCTCACCCCTCCACTTT
few,TRBD1,TRBV5-5,TRBJ2-5,CASSWGQGLETQYF,TGTGCCAGCAGCTGGGGACAGGGTTTGGAGACCCAGTACTTC
many,-,TRBV30,TRBJ1-2,CAWSPGPSIHGYTF,TGTGCCTGGAGTCCAGGTCCGAGCATCCATGGCTACACCTTC
few,TRBD2,TRBV5-1,TRBJ2-1,CASSLTAGGYNEQFF,TGCGCCAGCAGCTTGACGGCGGGGGGGTACAATGAGCAGTTCTTC
many,-,TRBV7-2,TRBJ1-4,CASSSTSVVNEKLFF,TGTGCCAGCAGCTCGACGTCTGTGGTCAATGAAAAACTGTTTTTT
few,-,TRBV20-1,TRBJ2-1,CSARGRRRAGLDEQFF,TGCAGTGCTAGAGGGCGCCGGAGGGCCGGGTTGGATGAGCAGTTCTTC
-,TRBD1,TRBV25-1,TRBJ1-2,CASSESNRGLGYGYTF,TGTGCCAGCAGTGAATCGAACAGGGGATTGGGCTATGGCTACACCTTC
-,TRBD2,TRBV7-2,TRBJ2-5,CASSLAPAGLGETQYF,TGTGCCAGCAGCTTAGCGCCAGCGGGGTTGGGAGAGACCCAGTACTTC
-,TRBD1,TRBV19,TRBJ1-5,CASRTTGQGNQPQHF,TGTGCCAGTAGAACGACGGGACAGGGCAATCAGCCCCAGCATTTT
few,-,TRBV28,TRBJ1-2,CASKRGGYTF,TGTGCCAGCAAGAGGGGTGGCTACACCTTC